A selection of T cell receptor beta chains follows, all from one sample in a study of T cell repertoires in cytomegalovirus infection. TCRdb reanalysed the reads using MiXCR and keeps one entry per CDR3 protein. This repertoire shows over 450,000 distinct CDR3 sequences, about 11% found once; its top ten account for roughly 10%. Sequencing was carried out using PBMCs. These receptors were obtained from a human donor in good health (CMV status not recorded). Some clones in this sample may be carry-over from other donors' samples. Both conserved end residues are part of each CDR3. The D gene is left open where the match is weak. The listing skips clone size in some rows; elsewhere it reads once, few, many or a size class.

CDR3 length: 16; J gene: TRBJ2-1; V gene: TRBV18; D gene: TRBD2; clone size: few; CDR3 protein: CASSPSGGADYNEQFF; CDR3 DNA: TGTGCCAGCTCACCGAGCGGGGGGGCAGACTACAATGAGCAGTTCTTC
CDR3 length: 13; J gene: TRBJ1-2; V gene: TRBV6-1; D gene: NA; clone size: many; CDR3 protein: CASSESQGYGYTF; CDR3 DNA: TGTGCCAGCAGTGAGAGCCAGGGCTATGGCTACACCTTC
CDR3 length: 15; J gene: TRBJ2-2; V gene: TRBV11-2; D gene: TRBD1; clone size: many; CDR3 protein: CASSTQGQGAGELFF; CDR3 DNA: TGTGCCAGCAGCACCCAAGGACAGGGGGCCGGGGAGCTGTTTTTT
CDR3 length: 12; J gene: TRBJ2-7; V gene: TRBV19; D gene: NA; clone size: many; CDR3 protein: CASSNRVGEQYF; CDR3 DNA: TGTGCCAGTAGTAACAGGGTGGGCGAGCAGTACTTC
CDR3 length: 14; J gene: TRBJ2-1; V gene: TRBV10-2; D gene: TRBD1; clone size: many; CDR3 protein: CASMGTGAGNEQFF; CDR3 DNA: TGCGCCAGCATGGGGACAGGGGCGGGCAATGAGCAGTTCTTC
CDR3 length: 14; J gene: TRBJ2-7; V gene: TRBV3-1; D gene: TRBD1; clone size: few; CDR3 protein: CASTQGQTYYEQYF; CDR3 DNA: TGTGCCAGCACCCAGGGACAGACCTATTACGAGCAGTACTTC
CDR3 length: 15; J gene: TRBJ2-1; V gene: TRBV6-4; D gene: TRBD2; clone size: NA; CDR3 protein: CASSLIAGRGGEQFF; CDR3 DNA: TGTGCCAGCAGTCTTATAGCGGGGCGAGGCGGTGAGCAGTTCTTC
CDR3 length: 13; J gene: TRBJ1-1; V gene: TRBV27; D gene: TRBD1; clone size: many; CDR3 protein: CASRDRAATEAFF; CDR3 DNA: TGTGCCAGCAGAGACAGGGCGGCCACTGAAGCTTTCTTT
CDR3 length: 16; J gene: TRBJ2-7; V gene: TRBV7-8; D gene: TRBD1; clone size: many; CDR3 protein: CASSPHHGTGPYEQYF; CDR3 DNA: TGTGCCAGCAGCCCCCACCACGGGACAGGGCCCTACGAGCAGTACTTC
CDR3 length: 14; J gene: TRBJ2-2; V gene: TRBV20-1; D gene: TRBD2; clone size: few; CDR3 protein: CSGFSGRAPGELFF; CDR3 DNA: TGCAGCGGATTTAGCGGGAGGGCCCCCGGGGAGCTGTTTTTT
CDR3 length: 17; J gene: TRBJ2-6; V gene: TRBV19; D gene: TRBD1; clone size: NA; CDR3 protein: CASTWDRAVSGANVLTF; CDR3 DNA: TGTGCCAGTACCTGGGACAGAGCTGTCTCTGGGGCCAACGTCCTGACTTTC
CDR3 length: 12; J gene: TRBJ1-5; V gene: TRBV7-9; D gene: NA; clone size: few; CDR3 protein: CASSSFRGPQHF; CDR3 DNA: TGTGCCAGCAGCTCATTCAGAGGGCCCCAGCATTTT
CDR3 length: 14; J gene: TRBJ2-3; V gene: TRBV20-1; D gene: NA; clone size: NA; CDR3 protein: CSAEGQGSPDTQYF; CDR3 DNA: TGCAGTGCCGAAGGTCAGGGATCTCCAGATACGCAGTATTTT
CDR3 length: 15; J gene: TRBJ2-4; V gene: TRBV5-6; D gene: TRBD1; clone size: few; CDR3 protein: CASSLSRGRLGIQYF; CDR3 DNA: TGTGCCAGCAGCTTGAGCAGGGGGCGCTTGGGCATTCAGTACTTC
CDR3 length: 15; J gene: TRBJ1-1; V gene: TRBV5-1; D gene: TRBD1; clone size: few; CDR3 protein: CASSHLSRQGPEAFF; CDR3 DNA: TGCGCCAGCAGCCATCTATCCCGACAGGGACCTGAAGCTTTCTTT